Only one count was recorded for the clone carrying this TCR beta chain. Per germline, CDR1 SGHRS and CDR2 YFSETQ. V dropped 1 base and J dropped 1 base, with 17 bases sitting between them. The CDR3 is 18 residues long. These data come from a study of control samples from healthy donors and cancer patients. Assay used: immunoSEQ multiplex PCR; TCRdb lists only in-frame clones, some missing. The profile shows around 110,000 clones, approximately 92% of them singletons. The V gene is TRBV5-1, the J gene TRBJ2-2; D remains ambiguous. The sample consisted of PBMCs. This TCR was sampled from a woman in her forties or fifties with colorectal cancer. The CDR3 DNA reads TGCGCCAGCAGCTTGCCGGTGCCTCCGTTCCGGAACACCGGGGAGCTGTTTTTT. Protein product: CASSLPVPPFRNTGELFF.